What follows describes a single T cell receptor beta chain. The sample holds other DNA sequences that translate to the same CDR3. The CDR3 runs to 12 residues. V lost 2 bases, J lost 3 bases, and 6 bases lay in between. The germline gives CDR1 SGHDT, CDR2 YYEEEE. This entry is derived from a study of blood T cell repertoires in COVID-19. The protocol was immunoSEQ multiplex PCR, while the TCRdb copy is restricted to in-frame clones and leaves out a portion. The table lists fewer than 400,000 clones, approximately 81% of them singletons, with around 3.4% in the top ten. The specimen was peripheral blood. J is TRBJ2-7 and V is TRBV5-6; the D is unclear. The source is a woman aged 18-35 years with acute or convalescent COVID-19. The CDR3 DNA follows: TGTGCCAGCAGCTTAACGGGCTACGAGCAGTACTTC. Its translation is CASSLTGYEQYF.